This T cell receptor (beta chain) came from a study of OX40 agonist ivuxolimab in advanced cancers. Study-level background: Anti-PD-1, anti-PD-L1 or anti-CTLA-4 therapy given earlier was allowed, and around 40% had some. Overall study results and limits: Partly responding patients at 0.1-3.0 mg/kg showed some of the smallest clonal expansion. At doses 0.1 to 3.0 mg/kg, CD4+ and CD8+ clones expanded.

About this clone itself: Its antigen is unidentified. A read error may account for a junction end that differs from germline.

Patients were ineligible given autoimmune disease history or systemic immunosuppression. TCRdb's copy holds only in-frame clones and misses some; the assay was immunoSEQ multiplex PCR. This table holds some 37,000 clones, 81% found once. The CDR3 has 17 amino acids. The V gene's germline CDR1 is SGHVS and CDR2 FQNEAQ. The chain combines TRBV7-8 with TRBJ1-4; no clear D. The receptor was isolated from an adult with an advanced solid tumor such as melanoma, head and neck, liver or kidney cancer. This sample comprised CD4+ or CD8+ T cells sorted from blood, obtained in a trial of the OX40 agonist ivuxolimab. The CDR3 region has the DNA TGTGCCAGCAGCTTAGCGCCGCTTCGGGCAACCAATGAAAAACTGTTTTTT. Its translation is CASSLAPLRATNEKLFF.